What follows are 17 T cell receptor beta chains derived from one specimen sequenced in a study of T cell repertoires in cytomegalovirus infection (dated by TCRdb to between 2018 and 2021). Sequencing relied on an Illumina HiSeq 1500. TCRdb applied fastp at Q25 and MiXCR to the public reads, then kept only in-frame beta chains. Under each unique CDR3 protein, matching rows form one entry showing the most common genes and DNA. Recorded for this sample are approximately 500,000 distinct CDR3 sequences; around a quarter of them occurred a single time. The top ten clonotypes cover roughly 13% of the sample. The sequenced material came from PBMCs. The source of these receptors is a human donor in good health (CMV status not recorded). Some clones in this sample may be carry-over from other donors' samples.

This clonotype appeared a single time. The J gene is TRBJ1-2, the V gene TRBV15; TRBD1 matches 7 bases. The germline V gene encodes CDR1 LNHNV and CDR2 YYDKDF (reference sequence). The CDR3 totals 15 residues. The V and J ends lost 2 bases and 4 bases, in that order; junction bases with no gene match: 7. Written as DNA, the CDR3 is TGTGCCACCAGCAGACCCGGGACAGCTGTCTATGGCTACACCTTC. Translation: CATSRPGTAVYGYTF.

The chain is built from TRBV9 and TRBJ1-2, with D hard to call. This CDR3 region has 14 residues. Trimming removed 2 bases at V and 8 bases at J, with 16 bases between. Germline V gene data show CDR1 as SGDLS and CDR2 as YYNGEE. Here the CDR3 reads CASSVRNGEWGYTF. The CDR3 bases are TGTGCCAGCAGCGTCCGGAATGGGGAATGGGGCTACACCTTC.

This clonotype appeared a few times. This chain connects TRBV6-2 or TRBV6-3 to TRBJ2-4; D call uncertain. The CDR3 length is 17 residues. Germline V gene lookup returns CDR1 MNHEY and CDR2 SVGEGT. Trimming stripped 6 bases from V and 0 bases from J, with 18 bases between. CDR3 amino acids: CASSSPTVSLAKNIQYF. CDR3 nucleotides: TGTGCCAGCAGCTCCCCCACAGTATCGTTAGCCAAAAACATTCAGTACTTC.

DNA for the CDR3: TGTGCCAGCAGTACTCCTGGTTCAGATACGCAGTATTTT. Translation gives CASSTPGSDTQYF. The chain carries TRBV28 and TRBJ2-3; D uncertain. Trimming took 5 bases from V and 4 from J, leaving 10 bases between them. The CDR3 is 13 residues long. Germline V gene lookup returns CDR1 MDHEN and CDR2 SYDVKM. Filled out from reference TRBV28 and TRBJ2-3, the complete variable domain reads DVKVTQSSRYLVKRTGEKVFLECVQDMDHENMFWYRQDPGLGLRLIYFSYDVKMKEKGDIPEGYSVSREKKERFSLILESASTNQTSMYLCASSTPGSDTQYFGPGTRLTVL.

The CDR3 here is CASSTDGSSYNEQFF. CDR3 coding DNA: TGTGCCAGTAGCACCGACGGTAGCTCCTACAATGAGCAGTTCTTC. This rearrangement joins TRBV19 to TRBJ2-1; D remains unclear. There are 15 residues in the CDR3. V lost 6 bases to trimming and J lost 0 bases, with 12 bases between them. The germline gives CDR1 LNHDA, CDR2 SQIVND (reference sequence).

The rearrangement links TRBV6-2 or TRBV6-3 to TRBJ2-1, with TRBD2 matching 10 bases. Germline V gene data show CDR1 as MNHEY and CDR2 as SVGEGT. After removal of 0 bases from V and 2 bases from J, the junction contained 16 bases not matched to a gene. CDR3 size: 21 residues. The CDR3 bases are TGTGCCAGCAGTTACTCAAATGACAGGGATTCTCTAGCGGGAGCCTACAATGAGCAGTTCTTC. Translating gives CASSYSNDRDSLAGAYNEQFF.

This clonotype was detected many times. V usage is TRBV7-8 and J usage is TRBJ1-5; 7 bases agree with TRBD1. From germline, CDR1 is SGHVS and CDR2 FQNEAQ. Trimming cost V 4 bases and J 9 bases; bases outside gene matches: 9. The CDR3 consists of 14 residues. Written as DNA, the CDR3 is TGTGCCAGCAGCTCCGGGACAGAGTTCCGGCCCCAGCATTTT. Protein product: CASSSGTEFRPQHF.

The rearrangement links TRBV20-1 to TRBJ1-2; 7 nucleotides agree with TRBD1. In germline, CDR1 is DFQATT, CDR2 SNEGSKA (reference sequence). The CDR3 spans 12 residues. After removal of 3 bases from V and 7 bases from J, the junction contained 5 bases not matched to a gene. As DNA, the CDR3 is TGCAGTGCTAGGGAGGGACAGCGTGGCTACACCTTC. This gives the protein CSAREGQRGYTF.

This clonotype showed up just a few times. The gene calls are TRBV28 and TRBJ1-2; TRBD1 matches 9 bases. V was pared by 5 bases and J by 8 bases, with 12 bases of the junction left unmatched. Germline CDR1 reads MDHEN; CDR2 reads SYDVKM. The CDR3 sequence is 15 residues long. The CDR3 nucleotides read TGTGCCAGCAGTCCAACCCGCGGGACAGGGAGCGGCTACACCTTC. Translating it yields CASSPTRGTGSGYTF.

The table lists this clonotype with a few counts. The genes are TRBV15 and TRBJ2-6; no reliable D call. V was clipped by 4 bases and J by 1 base, with 8 bases between them. CDR3 length equals 15 residues. CDR1 is LNHNV and CDR2 is YYDKDF in the germline V gene (reference sequence). CDR3: CATSNRRSGANVLTF. CDR3 in DNA: TGTGCCACCAGCAACCGGCGATCTGGGGCCAACGTCCTGACTTTC.

This sequence joins TRBV29-1 and TRBJ2-4, with TRBD2 matching over 10 bases. The V gene's germline CDR1 is SQVTM and CDR2 ANQGSEA. The V and J ends lost 4 bases and 0 bases, in that order; junction bases with no gene match: 9. This CDR3 has 17 residues. The CDR3 DNA sequence: TGCAGCGTTGCCGGTCCGAGCGGGAGGGTAGCCAAAAACATTCAGTACTTC. Protein product: CSVAGPSGRVAKNIQYF.

The gene calls are TRBV5-1 and TRBJ2-2; 7 nucleotides match TRBD1. The CDR3 covers 15 residues. Germline CDR1 and CDR2: SGHRS and YFSETQ. Trimming cost V 5 bases and J 2 bases; bases outside gene matches: 6. CDR3 loop: CASSPQGVNTGELFF. DNA for the CDR3: TGCGCCAGCAGTCCGCAGGGGGTTAACACCGGGGAGCTGTTTTTT. Full variable domain (rest looked up from reference TRBV5-1 and TRBJ2-2): KAGVTQTPRYLIKTRGQQVTLSCSPISGHRSVSWYQQTPGQGLQFLFEYFSETQRNKGNFPGRFSGRQFSNSRSEMNVSTLELGDSALYLCASSPQGVNTGELFFGEGSRLTVL.

This clonotype was seen many times. The chain recombines TRBV7-2 with TRBJ2-3; D call uncertain. V lost 7 bases and J 3 bases, leaving 17 bases between the germline ends. From germline, CDR1 is SGHTA and CDR2 FQGNSA. This CDR3 contains 15 residues. Here the CDR3 DNA reads TGTGCCAGCAAGGACCAGTCAAGCTCGACAGATACGCAGTATTTT. This codes for CASKDQSSSTDTQYF.

This sequence joins TRBV30 and TRBJ1-1, with no clear D. The CDR3 extends over 12 amino acids. V was shortened by 2 bases and J by 0 bases, with 4 bases between the two germline ends. Germline-derived CDR1 and CDR2 are GTSNPN and SVGIG (reference sequence). CDR3 nucleotide sequence: TGTGCCTGGAGTAAGATGAACACTGAAGCTTTCTTT. This sequence encodes CAWSKMNTEAFF.

This clonotype was recorded many times. J is TRBJ2-7 and V is TRBV6-1; TRBD1 agrees at 11 bases. The CDR3 covers 13 residues. The junction had 4 bases not matched to a gene; V was cut back by 7 bases and J by 5 bases. The germline gives CDR1 MNHNS, CDR2 SASEGT. The CDR3 DNA reads as TGTGCCAGCACCAGGACAGGGGGCGACGAGCAGTACTTC. This encodes CASTRTGGDEQYF.

This clonotype has at least ten counts. For the CDR3, the DNA is TGTGCCAGCAGCTCCGGACAGGGGGCTTCCTACGAGCAGTACTTC. Its translation: CASSSGQGASYEQYF. The chain uses TRBV7-2 and TRBJ2-7; 11 nucleotides align to TRBD1. This CDR3 region has 15 residues. With V trimmed by 4 bases and J by 1 base, 3 bases remained unmatched. Germline CDR1 is SGHTA and CDR2 is FQGNSA.

This clonotype was seen a few times. The V gene is TRBV2, the J gene TRBJ2-2; TRBD1 matches 7 bases. This CDR3 region has 15 residues. The V gene's germline CDR1 is SNHLY and CDR2 FYNNEI. Losses at the gene ends were 2 bases for V and 4 bases for J; bases not matched to a gene: 4. The CDR3 sequence is CASSETGQITGELFF. The CDR3, as DNA: TGTGCCAGCAGTGAAACGGGACAGATCACCGGGGAGCTGTTTTTT.